This T cell receptor beta chain comes out of a study of T cells in Graves' hyperthyroidism and ophthalmopathy. From RNA transcripts, TCR beta CDR3 regions were amplified. Carried out on the TCR CDR3, a first-round RT-PCR used the HTBI primer set. TCRdb itself ran the multiplex PCR reads through MiXCR, one entry per CDR3 protein. This sample has almost 600,000 distinct CDR3 sequences; about 15% occur once, and the top ten carry 4.5% to 6%. Patients aged 18 to 65 had newly diagnosed hyperthyroidism of under 2 months' duration. PBMCs were sourced from roughly 9.1 ml fresh peripheral blood. The CDR3 has 18 amino acids. Germline lookup yields CDR1 LNHDA and CDR2 SQIVND (reference sequence). The J segment lost 1 base and the V segment lost 4 bases, leaving 9 bases of the junction unmatched. This clonotype was seen many times. Its antigen is not known. General study points: Blood shared most expanded thyroid clonotypes above 0.001.

The TCR was taken from a woman younger than 45 with Graves' hyperthyroidism that later progressed to Graves' ophthalmopathy. This rearrangement joins TRBV19 to TRBJ2-6; 8 bases are a match to TRBD1. Sequenced input: blood. DNA of the CDR3: TGTGCCAGTAGTACCCAGCAGGGGGCGAGTTCTGGGGCCAACGTCCTGACTTTC. Its protein product is CASSTQQGASSGANVLTF.